Below, 30 T cell receptor beta chains from the same sample are listed, as sequenced in a study of T cell repertoires in cytomegalovirus infection. One entry per CDR3 protein results from TCRdb running MiXCR on the reads. This sample has fewer than 650,000 distinct CDR3 sequences; 40% occur once, and the top ten carry 48%. These receptors' targets are unknown. The material was cultured PBMCs, obtained from culture after CMV antigen stimulation. Receptor source: a human donor in good health (CMV status not recorded). Some clones in this sample may be carry-over from other donors' samples.

J is TRBJ2-3 and V is TRBV11-2; D is perhaps TRBD2 (6 bases). The CDR3 contains 15 residues. V lost 1 base, J lost 6 bases, and 14 bases lay in between. CDR1 and CDR2 (germline): SGHAT, FQNNGV. CDR3 in DNA: TGTGCCAGCAGCTTAGTAGCGGATCCTGGGGATACGCAGTATTTT. It yields the protein CASSLVADPGDTQYF.

In this sample, this clonotype turned up once. This chain links TRBV6-6 with TRBJ2-3; D gene uncertain. This CDR3 region has 13 residues. V was clipped by 0 bases and J by 5 bases, with 6 bases between them. Germline lookup yields CDR1 MNHNY and CDR2 SVGAGI (reference sequence). The CDR3 coding sequence is TGTGCCAGCAGTTACTCGAACCTAGATACGCAGTATTTT. Amino acids: CASSYSNLDTQYF.

The chain combines TRBV18 with TRBJ2-3; maybe TRBD1 (6 bases). The CDR3 runs 14 residues. Germline CDR1 is KGHSH and CDR2 is LQKENI. V lost 3 bases, J lost 2 bases, and 9 bases lay in between. In nucleotides, the CDR3 is TGTGCCAGCTCACCTCGGACAGCCACAGATACGCAGTATTTT. Protein: CASSPRTATDTQYF.

The chain uses TRBV2 and TRBJ2-2; D gene uncertain. V gave up 6 bases and J gave up 4 bases, with 12 bases separating them. CDR3 length: 14 amino acids. CDR1 and CDR2 (germline): SNHLY, FYNNEI. In nucleotides, the CDR3 is TGTGCCAGCAGGGGGTCTAGTATCACCGGGGAGCTGTTTTTT. Its protein is CASRGSSITGELFF. The full variable domain, with the rest looked up from reference TRBV2 and TRBJ2-2, is EPEVTQTPSHQVTQMGQEVILRCVPISNHLYFYWYRQILGQKVEFLVSFYNNEISEKSEIFDDQFSVERPDGSNFTLKIRSTKLEDSAMYFCASRGSSITGELFFGEGSRLTVL.

The chain employs TRBV20-1 and TRBJ2-7, with no clear D. Germline lookup yields CDR1 DFQATT and CDR2 SNEGSKA (reference sequence). V lost 1 base and J lost 5, with 12 bases in between. The CDR3 sequence is 13 residues long. The CDR3 region has the DNA TGCAGTGCTAGAGGCACTCCTGGGGACGAGCAGTACTTC. It codes for CSARGTPGDEQYF.

This clonotype was observed a handful of times. In DNA, the CDR3 is TGTGCCAGCAGCCAGTCTCAGGGGGGGTACACTGAAGCTTTCTTT. Its protein product is CASSQSQGGYTEAFF. V and J are TRBV7-2 and TRBJ1-1, with 7 bases matching TRBD1. Germline V gives CDR1 SGHTA, CDR2 FQGNSA. The CDR3 contains 15 residues. With V trimmed by 5 bases and J by 3 bases, 9 bases remained unmatched.

This rearrangement joins TRBV10-3 to TRBJ2-3; D may be TRBD2 (6 bases). Germline lookup yields CDR1 ENHRY and CDR2 SYGVKD. The CDR3 is 14 residues long. Trimming took 7 bases from V and 4 from J, leaving 15 bases between them. The CDR3: CAITASASADTQYF. The CDR3 bases are TGTGCCATCACGGCTAGCGCTTCGGCAGATACGCAGTATTTT.

J is TRBJ2-3 and V is TRBV5-4, with a possible D match to TRBD1 (6 bases). The CDR3 runs to 15 residues. The germline gives CDR1 SGHNT, CDR2 YYREEE (reference sequence). Trimming cost V 4 bases and J 5 bases, with 17 bases left between them. The DNA for the CDR3 is TGTGCCAGCAGCAGCGTCAGGGGTGCGGTAGATACGCAGTATTTT. The encoded protein is CASSSVRGAVDTQYF. Complete variable domain (other parts from reference TRBV5-4 and TRBJ2-3): ETGVTQSPTHLIKTRGQQVTLRCSSQSGHNTVSWYQQALGQGPQFIFQYYREEENGRGNFPPRFSGLQFPNYSSELNVNALELDDSALYLCASSSVRGAVDTQYFGPGTRLTVL.

This clonotype has ten or more counts. The genes are TRBV7-2 and TRBJ2-3; D might be TRBD1 or TRBD2, each matching 6 bases. This CDR3 has 14 residues. The germline V gene encodes CDR1 SGHTA and CDR2 FQGNSA. Trimming removed 7 bases from V and 2 bases from J, with 13 bases in between. CDR3 DNA sequence: TGTGCCAGCAAACGTAGGGGGGCCACAGATACGCAGTATTTT. Protein sequence: CASKRRGATDTQYF.

This clonotype occurred once. The gene calls are TRBV4-3 and TRBJ1-3; no firm D call. V dropped 0 bases and J dropped 3 bases, with 12 bases sitting between them. CDR1 and CDR2 from the germline V gene are LGHNA and YSLEER. CDR3 length: 16 amino acids. The CDR3 sequence is CASSQDRASSGNTIYF. In DNA, the CDR3 is TGCGCCAGCAGCCAAGATAGGGCCTCCAGTGGAAACACCATATATTTT.

This clonotype was seen a handful of times. The V and J genes are TRBV7-2 and TRBJ2-7; no clear D gene. Germline V gene sequence: CDR1 SGHTA, CDR2 FQGNSA. V was clipped by 5 bases and J by 4 bases, with 15 bases between them. This CDR3 contains 14 residues. This CDR3 reads CASSAGPGEYEQYF. CDR3 nucleotides: TGTGCCAGCAGCGCCGGGCCAGGAGAGTACGAGCAGTACTTC.

This clonotype has just a few counts. The chain's CDR3 is CATGQGNQPQHF. The CDR3 DNA follows: TGTGCCACAGGACAGGGCAATCAGCCCCAGCATTTT. The chain combines TRBV6-2 or TRBV6-3 with TRBJ1-5; TRBD1 agrees at 7 bases. This CDR3 is 12 amino acids long. The V gene end was trimmed by 10 bases and the J gene end by 2 bases; junction bases not matched to a gene: 2. The germline V gene encodes CDR1 MNHEY and CDR2 SVGEGT.

In its sample, this clonotype was seen a few times. The CDR3 region is CASSTSTRGDTGELFF. For the CDR3, the DNA is TGTGCCAGCAGCACCTCGACCCGAGGGGACACCGGGGAGCTGTTTTTT. The rearrangement joins TRBV7-8 to TRBJ2-2; the D gene could be TRBD1 or TRBD2 (5 bases each). Germline CDR1 is SGHVS and CDR2 is FQNEAQ. This CDR3 comprises 16 residues. The V end lost 5 bases, the J end lost 3 bases, and 16 bases lay between the germline ends.

Details on this clonotype: Since no conserved phenylalanine or tryptophan closes the CDR3, a read error is the likely cause. The V gene is TRBV20-1, the J gene TRBJ2-7; 8 nucleotides agree with TRBD1. This CDR3 is 15 amino acids long. V was clipped by 0 bases and J by 3 bases; unmatched bases: 7. The germline V gene encodes CDR1 DFQATT and CDR2 SNEGSKA (reference sequence). CDR3: CSARDRRTGFYEQYY. The CDR3 region has the DNA TGCAGTGCTAGAGATAGGAGGACAGGGTTCTACGAGCAGTACTAC.

This clonotype was recorded a few times. This sequence joins TRBV7-2 and TRBJ2-1; possible D gene TRBD2, 5 bases. V shed 5 bases and J shed 3 bases, with 11 bases lying between them. The CDR3 extends over 14 amino acids. Per germline, CDR1 SGHTA and CDR2 FQGNSA. DNA of the CDR3: TGTGCCAGCAGCCCCGCTAGCCGCTACAATGAGCAGTTCTTC. Translating gives CASSPASRYNEQFF.

V usage is TRBV30 and J usage is TRBJ1-4, with D perhaps matching TRBD1 (5 bases). The CDR3 loop spans 15 amino acids. V gave up 0 bases and J gave up 1 base, with 9 bases separating them. Germline V lookup: CDR1 GTSNPN, CDR2 SVGIG (reference sequence). CDR3 loop: CAWSVLGGTNEKLFF. The DNA for the CDR3 is TGTGCCTGGAGTGTACTCGGGGGAACTAATGAAAAACTGTTTTTT.

This clonotype was detected only a few times. The rearrangement uses TRBV2 and TRBJ2-2; unclear D gene. Trimming removed 6 bases at V and 0 bases at J, with 8 bases between. This CDR3 spans 14 amino acids. CDR1 and CDR2 from the germline V gene are SNHLY and FYNNEI. The CDR3 nucleotides are TGTGCCAGCAGCCCTACAGCGAACACCGGGGAGCTGTTTTTT. As protein: CASSPTANTGELFF.

This chain connects TRBV20-1 to TRBJ1-2; 8 bases fit TRBD1. Germline V gene sequence: CDR1 DFQATT, CDR2 SNEGSKA (reference sequence). There are 14 residues in the CDR3. The V segment lost 5 bases and the J segment 7 bases; nucleotides outside the gene matches: 12. The CDR3 loop is CSAYGQGSTLGYTF. The CDR3 bases are TGCAGTGCTTACGGACAGGGTTCAACCCTTGGCTACACCTTC.

The V call is TRBV20-1, the J call TRBJ2-3; TRBD1 matches 8 bases. This CDR3 comprises 16 residues. Per germline, CDR1 DFQATT and CDR2 SNEGSKA (reference sequence). The CDR3 sequence: CRAGQGRFGPTNTQYF. The CDR3 region has the DNA TGCAGGGCAGGACAGGGCCGTTTCGGGCCTACCAATACGCAGTATTTT.

This clonotype has just a few counts. CDR3 coding DNA: TGTGCCAGCAGCACTTATGTGGAGCAGTACTTC. Translation: CASSTYVEQYF. The genes are TRBV6-6 and TRBJ2-7; D not resolved. The CDR3 loop spans 11 amino acids. The germline V gene encodes CDR1 MNHNY and CDR2 SVGAGI (reference sequence). V lost 6 bases and J 7 bases, leaving 10 bases between the germline ends.

This clonotype was observed a handful of times. V is TRBV7-2 and J is TRBJ2-5, with TRBD1 matching 7 bases. Trimming at V came to 5 bases and at J to 4 bases, leaving 7 bases not matched to a gene. This CDR3 is 14 amino acids long. Germline-derived CDR1 and CDR2 are SGHTA and FQGNSA. Written as DNA, the CDR3 is TGTGCCAGCAGCAAACCGAACAGGGGAGAGACCCAGTACTTC. Translating gives CASSKPNRGETQYF.

This chain joins TRBV20-1 and TRBJ2-3; possibly TRBD2 for D (5 bases). The length of the CDR3 is 15 residues. The germline V gene has CDR1 DFQATT and CDR2 SNEGSKA (reference sequence). V lost 3 bases and J 0 bases, leaving 13 bases between the germline ends. CDR3 in DNA: TGCAGTGCTAGTGAACGGGATTGGAGCACAGATACGCAGTATTTT. Encoded protein: CSASERDWSTDTQYF.

The chain links TRBV5-1 to TRBJ2-3; the match to TRBD2 covers 7 bases. The germline gives CDR1 SGHRS, CDR2 YFSETQ. With 0 bases clipped from V and 7 bases from J, the junction kept 8 bases outside the gene matches. The CDR3 extends over 15 amino acids. Here the CDR3 DNA reads TGCGCCAGCAGCTTGGTAGGTTGGACTAGGAATACGCAGTATTTT. Amino acid sequence: CASSLVGWTRNTQYF.

V is TRBV25-1 and J is TRBJ2-7; D is ambiguous. The CDR3 has 15 residues. The germline gives CDR1 MGHDK, CDR2 SYGVNS. With 3 bases removed from V and 2 bases from J, the gap between germline ends came to 14 bases. Written as DNA, the CDR3 is TGTGCCAGCAGTGATCTAAGGAGTGGAACCTACGAGCAGTACTTC. Translated, it gives CASSDLRSGTYEQYF.

This clonotype came up many times. The V gene is TRBV11-3, the J gene TRBJ2-5, with 7 bases matching TRBD2. The germline gives CDR1 SGHNT, CDR2 YENEEA. With V trimmed by 5 bases and J by 2 bases, 14 bases remained unmatched. The CDR3 sequence is 17 residues long. CDR3 sequence: CASSPSSLAGFQETQYF. The DNA for the CDR3 is TGTGCCAGCAGCCCCTCCTCGTTAGCGGGTTTTCAAGAGACCCAGTACTTC.

The rearrangement uses TRBV7-6 and TRBJ1-1; TRBD1 is a possible D gene (6 bases). Germline V gives CDR1 SGHVS, CDR2 FNYEAQ. The CDR3 consists of 12 residues. Trimming cost V 3 bases and J 5 bases, with 7 bases left between them. The CDR3, as DNA: TGTGCCAGCAGCTTTGGACAGACTGAAGCTTTCTTT. Translating it yields CASSFGQTEAFF.

This clonotype turned up a few times. In DNA form, the CDR3 reads TGTGCCAGCAGCTTAGGTTCCCCCCGGTACGAGCAGTACTTC. It encodes CASSLGSPRYEQYF. The J gene is TRBJ2-7, the V gene TRBV7-2, with no clear D. CDR3 length: 14 residues. Germline V gene sequence: CDR1 SGHTA, CDR2 FQGNSA. Trimming stripped 1 base from V and 4 bases from J, with 11 bases between.

The chain joins TRBV5-1 to TRBJ1-2; TRBD1 aligns across 7 bases. CDR1 SGHRS and CDR2 YFSETQ come from the germline V gene. V was clipped by 4 bases and J by 6 bases; unmatched bases: 12. This CDR3 contains 15 residues. In DNA form, the CDR3 reads TGCGCCAGCAGCCTGGGTGGGCAGGGGGTCGATGGCTACACCTTC. Residues: CASSLGGQGVDGYTF.

The J gene is TRBJ2-5, the V gene TRBV20-1; the match to TRBD2 covers 13 bases. CDR3 size: 15 residues. J gave up 7 bases and V 6 bases, and 11 bases lay outside the gene matches. CDR1 and CDR2 from the germline V gene are DFQATT and SNEGSKA (reference sequence). The CDR3 spells CSASGLAGVRGTQYF. DNA for the CDR3: TGCAGTGCCTCCGGACTAGCGGGAGTTCGGGGGACCCAGTACTTC.

The chain is built from TRBV2 and TRBJ2-4, with D hard to call. Germline V lookup: CDR1 SNHLY, CDR2 FYNNEI. This CDR3 comprises 14 residues. Deletions cut 8 bases from V and 5 bases from J, with 16 bases between. CDR3 bases: TGTGCCAGCTCCCTCGTAGACACGGAAAACATTCAGTACTTC. Encoded protein: CASSLVDTENIQYF.